The following is a T cell receptor beta chain sequence with its context. The data were produced by immunoSEQ multiplex PCR, yet TCRdb's version contains in-frame clones alone and is incomplete. The sample shows under 200,000 clones, about 90% of them seen only once. This entry belongs to a study of control samples from healthy donors and cancer patients. The clonotype comes from a woman aged 30 to 39 in good health. Sequencing used blood.

CDR3 in amino acids: CASSLGGRASGETQYF. The CDR3 bases are TGTGCCAGCAGCTTAGGCGGGAGGGCTTCGGGAGAGACCCAGTACTTC. The chain couples TRBV7-2 to TRBJ2-5; the match to TRBD2 covers 9 bases. The CDR3 runs to 16 residues. V was clipped by 1 base and J by 4 bases; unmatched bases: 7. Germline CDR1 and CDR2: SGHTA and FQGNSA.